The 9 T cell receptor beta chains in this list originate from one sample, sequenced in a study of blood T cell repertoires in COVID-19. Sequencing used immunoSEQ multiplex PCR; TCRdb keeps in-frame clones, though not all of them. The profile shows 50,000 to 65,000 clones, about nine tenths of them singletons. Material for sequencing was peripheral blood. These receptors were obtained from a woman aged 60-75 years with active or convalescent COVID-19.

The J gene is TRBJ1-1, the V gene TRBV11-2; weak D call: TRBD1 (6 bases). Deletions cut 5 bases from V and 3 bases from J, with 19 bases between. The CDR3 consists of 16 residues. CDR1 and CDR2 from the germline V gene are SGHAT and FQNNGV. CDR3 bases: TGTGCCAGCAGCCCCCAGGGGCGGGCCTCGGACACTGAAGCTTTCTTT. Its translation is CASSPQGRASDTEAFF.

This chain uses TRBV19 with TRBJ2-7, with D possibly being TRBD2 (6 bases). Trimming removed 4 bases from V and 1 base from J, with 11 bases in between. In germline, CDR1 is LNHDA, CDR2 SQIVND (reference sequence). The CDR3 runs 14 residues. This CDR3 is CASSRAGISYEQYF. DNA of the CDR3: TGTGCCAGTAGTAGGGCGGGGATTTCCTACGAGCAGTACTTC.

The rearrangement uses TRBV2 and TRBJ2-1, with TRBD2 identical over 12 bases. The CDR3 sequence is 15 residues long. Germline loops: CDR1 SNHLY, CDR2 FYNNEI. Trimming cost V 6 bases and J 11 bases; bases outside gene matches: 11. The CDR3: CASRGLAGGPGKQFF. The CDR3 DNA reads TGTGCCAGCAGGGGTCTAGCGGGAGGGCCCGGTAAGCAGTTCTTC.

This chain joins TRBV27 and TRBJ1-5, with a possible D match to TRBD1 (6 bases). The V gene lost 6 bases and the J gene lost 2 bases, with 11 bases spanning the gap. Germline V gene data show CDR1 as MNHEY and CDR2 as SMNVEV (reference sequence). The CDR3 sequence is 14 residues long. CDR3 DNA sequence: TGTGCCAGCAGGAAGGGGGGGGGCAATCAGCCCCAGCATTTT. It encodes CASRKGGGNQPQHF.

J is TRBJ1-1 and V is TRBV29-1; TRBD1 is a possible D gene (6 bases). Germline values: CDR1 SQVTM, CDR2 ANQGSEA. The CDR3 has 13 residues. V lost 5 bases and J lost 3, with 13 bases in between. The CDR3 region is CSVYRELDTEAFF. The DNA of the CDR3 is TGCAGCGTTTACAGGGAGTTAGACACTGAAGCTTTCTTT.

The chain recombines TRBV6-2 or TRBV6-3 with TRBJ2-5; 12 bases are a match to TRBD2. CDR3 length equals 18 residues. Trimming at V came to 6 bases and at J to 0 bases, leaving 11 bases not matched to a gene. CDR1 MNHEY and CDR2 SVGEGT come from the germline V gene. The CDR3 reads CASSLGLAGPAYQETQYF. CDR3 in DNA: TGTGCCAGCAGCCTAGGACTAGCGGGACCAGCGTACCAAGAGACCCAGTACTTC.

The V call is TRBV6-5, the J call TRBJ2-3; D possibly corresponds to TRBD1 (6 bases). The CDR3 spans 15 residues. V was clipped by 7 bases and J by 0 bases, with 14 bases between them. Germline V gives CDR1 MNHEY, CDR2 SVGAGI. This CDR3 reads CASTTRTVSTDTQYF. The CDR3 DNA reads TGTGCCAGCACCACAAGGACAGTAAGCACAGATACGCAGTATTTT.

This rearrangement joins TRBV28 to TRBJ1-4, with 9 bases aligning to TRBD1. The CDR3 is 16 residues long. CDR1 is MDHEN, CDR2 SYDVKM, per germline. After removal of 2 bases from V and 6 bases from J, the junction contained 7 bases not matched to a gene. The CDR3 DNA sequence: TGTGCCAGCAGTTTAACAGGGGGCGGACTGTATGAAAAACTGTTTTTT. Encoded protein: CASSLTGGGLYEKLFF.

The rearrangement links TRBV28 to TRBJ2-3; the match to TRBD2 covers 14 bases. The V gene end was trimmed by 7 bases and the J gene end by 3 bases; junction bases not matched to a gene: 9. The CDR3 length is 17 residues. Germline-derived CDR1 and CDR2 are MDHEN and SYDVKM. The CDR3 coding sequence is TGTGCCAGCATCCCGGGACTAGCGGGAGTTAGGACAGATACGCAGTATTTT. Encoded protein: CASIPGLAGVRTDTQYF. The variable domain in full, completed from reference TRBV28 and TRBJ2-3, reads DVKVTQSSRYLVKRTGEKVFLECVQDMDHENMFWYRQDPGLGLRLIYFSYDVKMKEKGDIPEGYSVSREKKERFSLILESASTNQTSMYLCASIPGLAGVRTDTQYFGPGTRLTVL.